What follows is one TCR beta chain and its context. Its antigen is currently unknown. Unstimulated Tregs (CD4+CD25+CD127-) and CD4+CD25- non-Tregs were sorted from PBMCs. Regulatory T cells were sorted from thawed PBMCs rested overnight at 37°C with 200 IU/ml IL-2. The CDR3 contains 17 residues. The V gene's germline CDR1 is SGHVS and CDR2 FNYEAQ. Trimming removed 2 bases from V and 7 bases from J; junction bases left unmatched: 11. These data come from a study of Tregs in tolerant kidney transplant recipients. TCRdb's copy holds only in-frame clones and misses some; the assay was immunoSEQ multiplex PCR. This table has 35,000 to 55,000 clones, about 89% appearing once. Study results and caveats: Activated donor B cell expansion appeared to reveal the most relevant donor-specific TCRbeta repertoire. The small number of patients limits these findings pending further validation.

Sequencing input: Tregs from blood. This sequence joins TRBV7-6 and TRBJ2-2; 9 bases fit TRBD2. The TCR comes from a human donor in good health. The CDR3 loop is CASSLFLAGVYHGELFF. In DNA, the CDR3 is TGTGCCAGCAGCTTATTCTTAGCGGGGGTATATCACGGGGAGCTGTTTTTT.